Listed below are T cell receptor beta chains from one sample, sequenced in a study of T cell responses to AZD1222 COVID-19 vaccine. The table came from immunoSEQ multiplex PCR; TCRdb's copy has only in-frame clones and leaves some out. The sample holds 130,000 or so clones, around 87% seen once. Sequences were derived from peripheral blood, sampled 28 days after the second AZD1222 dose. The receptors shown here come from an adult who received the AZD1222 COVID-19 vaccine. CDR3s include the opening cysteine and the closing phenylalanine or tryptophan. The D gene is left open where the match is weak. A clone size is listed for some rows: how often the clone was seen (once, few, many), or a class if it is expanded.

>TRBV28|TRBD1|TRBJ1-6|-
TGTGCCAGCAGCCTAGGACAGGGTTTTAGAACACCCCTCCACTTT
CASSLGQGFRTPLHF
>TRBV28|TRBD1|TRBJ1-5|-
TGTGCCAGCAGTTTATGGCGGACAGGGAATCAGCCCCAGCATTTT
CASSLWRTGNQPQHF
>TRBV7-9|-|TRBJ2-5|-
TGTGCCAGCAGCTTCTCACTCCAAGAGACCCAGTACTTC
CASSFSLQETQYF
>TRBV7-2|TRBD2|TRBJ2-1|-
TGTGCCAGCAGCTTACTGGGAGGGGCCTACAATGAGCAGTTCTTC
CASSLLGGAYNEQFF
>TRBV11-2|-|TRBJ1-2|-
TGTGCCAGCAGCTCAAGTCCGGTGCTCGGCGGCTACACCTTC
CASSSSPVLGGYTF
>TRBV7-2|-|TRBJ2-7|-
TGTGCCAGCACCGAAATGGGGATTTCAACCTACGAGCAGTACTTC
CASTEMGISTYEQYF
>TRBV19|TRBD1|TRBJ1-1|-
TGTGCCAGTAGTCTACAGGGGGCTGGCACTGAAGCTTTCTTT
CASSLQGAGTEAFF
>TRBV18|-|TRBJ2-5|-
TGTGCCAGCTCACCACCGAACAGCAAAGAGACCCAGTACTTC
CASSPPNSKETQYF
>TRBV6-5|-|TRBJ2-2|-
TGTGCCAGCAGTCCTCGGGACACCGGGGAGCTGTTTTTT
CASSPRDTGELFF
>TRBV12-5|-|TRBJ2-3|-
TGTGCTAGTGGTTTCGGGGGCGGGGCCGGAGATACGCAGTATTTT
CASGFGGGAGDTQYF
>TRBV5-8|-|TRBJ1-1|-
TGTGCCAGCAGCTCCCTCGAGTCGGATAGGTACACTGAAGCTTTCTTT
CASSSLESDRYTEAFF
>TRBV5-4|-|TRBJ2-7|-
TGTGCCAGCAGCTCGGGATCCGTATTCGACGAGCAGTACTTC
CASSSGSVFDEQYF
>TRBV9|-|TRBJ2-7|-
TGTGCCAGCAGCTATAGGGACATTCCCTACGAGCAGTACTTC
CASSYRDIPYEQYF
>TRBV7-3|TRBD2|TRBJ2-3|-
TGTGCCAGCAGCTTACTAGCGGGGGGCCCAGATACGCAGTATTTT
CASSLLAGGPDTQYF
>TRBV6-2/TRBV6-3|TRBD1|TRBJ1-2|-
TGTGCCAGCAGTGCGGACAGGGTAGACGGCTACACCTTC
CASSADRVDGYTF
>TRBV15|TRBD2|TRBJ2-7|-
TGTGCCACCAGCAGAGAGGGCGGGGGGATCGACGAGCAGTACTTC
CATSREGGGIDEQYF
>TRBV2|-|TRBJ1-5|once
TGTGCCAGTAACCCCAACAGGAATCAGCCCCAGCATTTT
CASNPNRNQPQHF
>TRBV7-2|TRBD1|TRBJ1-5|-
TGTGCCAGCAGCTTGGACAGGGGGCCCAATCAGCCCCAGCATTTT
CASSLDRGPNQPQHF
>TRBV9|-|TRBJ1-3|-
TGTGCCAGCAGCGTAGATGGAGGGTCCGGAAACACCATATATTTT
CASSVDGGSGNTIYF
>TRBV6-5|TRBD1|TRBJ1-2|-
TGTGCCAGCAGAGAGACAGGGAGGAATGGCTACACCTTC
CASRETGRNGYTF
>TRBV6-5|-|TRBJ2-2|-
TGTGCCAGCAGTTACGGACGAACGATTGGGGGGGAGCTGTTTTTT
CASSYGRTIGGELFF
>TRBV5-8|TRBD1|TRBJ2-7|-
TGTGCCAGCAGCCCGGGACAGGACCTCTACGAGCAGTACTTC
CASSPGQDLYEQYF
>TRBV18|-|TRBJ2-7|-
TGTGCCAGCTCACCAGCCTTCAACAGGATAACCTACGAGCAGTACTTC
CASSPAFNRITYEQYF
>TRBV4-3|TRBD2|TRBJ2-3|-
TGCGCCAGCAGCCGAGACGCAGCGGGGATCCCAGATACGCAGTATTTT
CASSRDAAGIPDTQYF